The next 26 T cell receptor beta chains were all read from a single sample in a study of blood T cell repertoires in COVID-19. Sequencing used immunoSEQ multiplex PCR; TCRdb keeps in-frame clones, though not all of them. Here the sample spans some 390,000 clones, roughly 91% being singletons. The material sequenced was PBMCs or T cells enriched from blood (not recorded which). The receptor set was obtained from a young woman who had recovered from COVID-19.

The chain couples TRBV7-2 to TRBJ2-5, with TRBD1 matching over 7 bases. J gave up 4 bases and V 4 bases, and 9 bases lay outside the gene matches. This CDR3 has 15 residues. Germline V gene lookup returns CDR1 SGHTA and CDR2 FQGNSA. The CDR3 loop reads CASSSVTGWPETQYF. CDR3 bases: TGTGCCAGCAGCTCAGTGACAGGGTGGCCAGAGACCCAGTACTTC.

The chain uses TRBV7-9 and TRBJ2-5, with a possible D match to TRBD2 (5 bases). The germline gives CDR1 SEHNR, CDR2 FQNEAQ (reference sequence). This CDR3 contains 15 residues. Trimming took 1 base from V and 5 from J, leaving 14 bases between them. The CDR3 DNA reads as TGTGCCAGCAGCTTAGGGGTCGACTCGGGGGAGACCCAGTACTTC. Translation: CASSLGVDSGETQYF.

The chain uses TRBV19 and TRBJ2-7; 9 bases agree with TRBD1. The germline CDR1 and CDR2 sequences are LNHDA and SQIVND (reference sequence). J lost 0 bases, V lost 7 bases, and 7 bases had no gene match. The CDR3 sequence is 15 residues long. CDR3 residues: CASTPGQGISYEQYF. CDR3 nucleotides: TGTGCCAGTACTCCGGGACAGGGAATCTCCTACGAGCAGTACTTC. The whole variable domain, remainder taken from reference TRBV19 and TRBJ2-7, is DGGITQSPKYLFRKEGQNVTLSCEQNLNHDAMYWYRQDPGQGLRLIYYSQIVNDFQKGDIAEGYSVSREKKESFPLTVTSAQKNPTAFYLCASTPGQGISYEQYFGPGTRLTVT.

V is TRBV27 and J is TRBJ2-1; 9 bases are shared with TRBD1. Trimming cost V 6 bases and J 2 bases; bases outside gene matches: 5. The CDR3 covers 15 residues. Germline values: CDR1 MNHEY, CDR2 SMNVEV (reference sequence). Here the CDR3 reads CASSSGQGTYNEQFF. In nucleotides, the CDR3 is TGTGCCAGCAGCTCCGGACAGGGGACCTACAATGAGCAGTTCTTC.

The chain has TRBV2 and TRBJ2-1; 13 bases agree with TRBD2. The CDR3 runs to 17 residues. V shed 6 bases, J shed 10 bases, and the junction held 15 bases outside the gene matches. The germline gives CDR1 SNHLY, CDR2 FYNNEI. CDR3 sequence (DNA): TGTGCCAGCAGCTATGGACTAGCGGGAGTCCACAGGGGGGAGCAGTTCTTC. Amino acids: CASSYGLAGVHRGEQFF.

The chain recombines TRBV9 with TRBJ1-1; 7 bases line up with TRBD1. Germline CDR1 reads SGDLS; CDR2 reads YYNGEE. This CDR3 is 16 amino acids long. Trimming took 1 base from V and 1 from J; bases not matched to a gene: 7. This chain's CDR3 is CASSVSGDSWNTEAFF. DNA for the CDR3: TGTGCCAGCAGCGTAAGTGGGGACAGCTGGAACACTGAAGCTTTCTTT.

The CDR3 bases are TGCAGCGTTGTGGGGCGGACTAGCTCCTACGAGCAGTACTTC. Translating gives CSVVGRTSSYEQYF. The chain has TRBV29-1 and TRBJ2-7, with 7 bases matching TRBD2. The CDR3 contains 14 residues. Germline assignment: CDR1 SQVTM and CDR2 ANQGSEA. The junction had 6 bases not matched to a gene; V was cut back by 4 bases and J by 0 bases.

V and J are TRBV7-3 and TRBJ2-1; D possibly corresponds to TRBD2 (5 bases). From germline, CDR1 is SGHTA and CDR2 FQGTGA. V was pared by 3 bases and J by 3 bases, with 12 bases between. The CDR3 runs to 15 residues. The CDR3 spells CASSFSATNYNEQFF. The DNA for the CDR3 is TGTGCCAGCAGCTTCTCTGCGACTAACTACAATGAGCAGTTCTTC.

The CDR3 nucleotides read TGTGCCAGCAGCTTACGCCCGGGGGGGGAGACCCAGTACTTC. Translation: CASSLRPGGETQYF. The gene calls are TRBV11-2 and TRBJ2-5, with 8 bases fitting TRBD2. There are 14 residues in the CDR3. V shed 2 bases and J 5 bases; nucleotides not matched to a gene: 4. Germline V lookup: CDR1 SGHAT, CDR2 FQNNGV.

The V and J genes are TRBV5-1 and TRBJ2-1; D is possibly TRBD2 (6 bases). The V end lost 5 bases, the J end lost 9 bases, and 21 bases lay between the germline ends. The CDR3 runs to 15 residues. Germline CDR1 SGHRS, CDR2 YFSETQ. The CDR3: CASSLPGTYNAEQFF. In DNA form, the CDR3 reads TGCGCCAGCAGTCTCCCCGGGACTTACAACGCTGAGCAGTTCTTC.

The chain combines TRBV5-1 with TRBJ2-3, with 7 positions matching TRBD1. V shed 3 bases, J shed 5 bases, and the junction held 6 bases outside the gene matches. CDR1 and CDR2 (germline): SGHRS, YFSETQ. This CDR3 comprises 14 residues. The CDR3 DNA sequence: TGCGCCAGCAGCTCCACGACAGGGATAGATACGCAGTATTTT. It is translated as CASSSTTGIDTQYF.

The V and J genes are TRBV19 and TRBJ2-3; D possibly corresponds to TRBD2 (5 bases). CDR3 length: 14 amino acids. With 1 base removed from V and 5 bases from J, the gap between germline ends came to 10 bases. Germline V gene lookup returns CDR1 LNHDA and CDR2 SQIVND (reference sequence). In DNA, the CDR3 is TGTGCCAGTAGTATAGTGGGCGGGCTAGATACGCAGTATTTT. It is translated as CASSIVGGLDTQYF. Using reference TRBV19 and TRBJ2-3 for the parts outside the CDR3, the full variable domain is DGGITQSPKYLFRKEGQNVTLSCEQNLNHDAMYWYRQDPGQGLRLIYYSQIVNDFQKGDIAEGYSVSREKKESFPLTVTSAQKNPTAFYLCASSIVGGLDTQYFGPGTRLTVL.

The V gene is TRBV9, the J gene TRBJ2-7, with 8 nucleotides matching TRBD2. V lost 1 base to trimming and J lost 3 bases; unmatched junction nucleotides: 6. Germline V CDR1 and CDR2: SGDLS, YYNGEE. The CDR3 consists of 15 residues. CDR3 in amino acids: CASSVTGTRDYEQYF. In DNA, the CDR3 is TGTGCCAGCAGCGTAACCGGGACTAGAGACTACGAGCAGTACTTC.

The chain combines TRBV9 with TRBJ1-3; the D gene is possibly TRBD1 (5 bases). Germline CDR1 SGDLS, CDR2 YYNGEE. This CDR3 region has 15 residues. Deletions cut 1 base from V and 5 bases from J, with 13 bases between. Here the CDR3 DNA reads TGTGCCAGCAGCGTATCGGAGGGGTTTAGAAACACCATATATTTT. This sequence encodes CASSVSEGFRNTIYF.

DNA of the CDR3: TGTGCCAGCTCACCCCTCGGGACAGAAGCCCGCGCCGGGGAGCTGTTTTTT. Its translation is CASSPLGTEARAGELFF. The chain combines TRBV18 with TRBJ2-2; 7 bases fit TRBD1. The germline V gene encodes CDR1 KGHSH and CDR2 LQKENI. The length of the CDR3 is 17 residues. The V segment lost 3 bases and the J segment 6 bases; nucleotides outside the gene matches: 13.

The chain links TRBV5-4 to TRBJ2-3; 11 bases fit TRBD2. The V gene end was trimmed by 4 bases and the J gene end by 4 bases; junction bases not matched to a gene: 8. CDR1 SGHNT and CDR2 YYREEE come from the germline V gene (reference sequence). The CDR3 contains 16 residues. The CDR3 loop reads CASSHPTSGEADTQYF. In DNA, the CDR3 is TGTGCCAGCAGCCACCCGACTAGCGGGGAAGCAGATACGCAGTATTTT.

The chain has TRBV5-8 and TRBJ1-4; D unclear. The CDR3 consists of 15 residues. Germline loops: CDR1 SGHTS, CDR2 YDEGEE. The V end lost 0 bases, the J end lost 10 bases, and 16 bases lay between the germline ends. The CDR3 DNA reads TGTGCCAGCAGCTTGGCCCTCTATCGGTCTGGAAAACTGTTTTTT. This translates into CASSLALYRSGKLFF. The full variable domain, in which reference TRBV5-8 and TRBJ1-4 provide the parts outside the CDR3, is EAGVTQSPTHLIKTRGQQATLRCSPISGHTSVYWYQQALGLGLQFLLWYDEGEERNRGNFPPRFSGRQFPNYSSELNVNALELEDSALYLCASSLALYRSGKLFFGSGTQLSVL.

The chain uses TRBV6-1 and TRBJ2-5; TRBD1 aligns across 8 bases. The germline V gene encodes CDR1 MNHNS and CDR2 SASEGT. Trimming removed 2 bases from V and 3 bases from J; junction bases left unmatched: 2. The CDR3 contains 14 residues. CDR3: CASSETGGKETQYF. As DNA, the CDR3 is TGTGCCAGCAGTGAAACAGGGGGAAAAGAGACCCAGTACTTC.

The chain links TRBV6-5 to TRBJ1-1; TRBD1 is a possible D gene (6 bases). The V end was cut by 5 bases, the J end by 5 bases, with 12 bases between. The CDR3 totals 13 residues. Per germline, CDR1 MNHEY and CDR2 SVGAGI. CDR3 in DNA: TGTGCCAGCAGTCAGGGGTTGGGGACTGAAGCTTTCTTT. Translation: CASSQGLGTEAFF.

V and J are TRBV24-1 and TRBJ2-5; 9 bases fit TRBD1. The CDR3 spans 15 residues. Germline V gene lookup returns CDR1 KGHDR and CDR2 SFDVKD. The trim removed 2 bases at V and 3 bases at J, leaving 3 bases unmatched. This CDR3 reads CATSDSGQGKETQYF. For the CDR3, the DNA is TGTGCCACCAGTGATTCGGGACAGGGAAAAGAGACCCAGTACTTC.

This chain connects TRBV13 to TRBJ1-2; 7 bases map to TRBD1. J was trimmed by 7 bases and V by 6 bases; bases with no gene match: 11. The CDR3 spans 14 residues. Germline CDR1 and CDR2: PRHDT and FYEKMQ (reference sequence). The CDR3 coding sequence is TGTGCCAGCAGACAAACAGGGGACTTCTCTGGCTACACCTTC. This gives the protein CASRQTGDFSGYTF.

The chain couples TRBV7-3 to TRBJ2-7, with D maybe TRBD1 (6 bases). Germline V CDR1 and CDR2: SGHTA, FQGTGA. V gave up 2 bases and J gave up 2 bases, with 7 bases separating them. The CDR3 length is 13 residues. CDR3 coding DNA: TGTGCCAGCAGCTTAGGGACAACCTACGAGCAGTACTTC. Translated: CASSLGTTYEQYF.

The chain uses TRBV7-9 and TRBJ1-2; 7 bases agree with TRBD1. Trimming took 5 bases from V and 2 from J; bases not matched to a gene: 11. Germline values: CDR1 SEHNR, CDR2 FQNEAQ (reference sequence). The CDR3 extends over 16 amino acids. In DNA form, the CDR3 reads TGTGCCAGCAGCCCCACGGTATTACAGGGGAACTATGGCTACACCTTC. Translation: CASSPTVLQGNYGYTF.

The J gene is TRBJ1-1, the V gene TRBV4-3; D ambiguous. The CDR3 totals 13 residues. The germline V and J ends were trimmed by 0 bases and 5 bases, with 7 bases remaining between them. Germline V gives CDR1 LGHNA, CDR2 YSLEER. CDR3: CASSQESRTEAFF. As DNA, the CDR3 is TGCGCCAGCAGCCAAGAGTCCAGGACTGAAGCTTTCTTT.

The chain combines TRBV13 with TRBJ2-3; weak D call: TRBD2 (6 bases). Trimming shortened V by 0 bases and J by 4 bases, and 14 bases separated the two germline ends. The CDR3 has 16 residues. Looked up from germline, CDR1 is PRHDT and CDR2 is FYEKMQ (reference sequence). The CDR3 coding sequence is TGTGCCAGCAGCTTAGGCATGGCGGGGAGTGCAGATACGCAGTATTTT. Translating it yields CASSLGMAGSADTQYF.

The rearrangement uses TRBV4-1 and TRBJ2-7, with TRBD1 matching 8 bases. The CDR3 extends over 16 amino acids. V was pared by 1 base and J by 3 bases, with 8 bases of the junction left unmatched. Germline lookup yields CDR1 MGHRA and CDR2 YSYEKL. CDR3 bases: TGCGCCAGCAGCCAAGTTGCCGGGACAGGAAACTACGAGCAGTACTTC. Amino acids: CASSQVAGTGNYEQYF.